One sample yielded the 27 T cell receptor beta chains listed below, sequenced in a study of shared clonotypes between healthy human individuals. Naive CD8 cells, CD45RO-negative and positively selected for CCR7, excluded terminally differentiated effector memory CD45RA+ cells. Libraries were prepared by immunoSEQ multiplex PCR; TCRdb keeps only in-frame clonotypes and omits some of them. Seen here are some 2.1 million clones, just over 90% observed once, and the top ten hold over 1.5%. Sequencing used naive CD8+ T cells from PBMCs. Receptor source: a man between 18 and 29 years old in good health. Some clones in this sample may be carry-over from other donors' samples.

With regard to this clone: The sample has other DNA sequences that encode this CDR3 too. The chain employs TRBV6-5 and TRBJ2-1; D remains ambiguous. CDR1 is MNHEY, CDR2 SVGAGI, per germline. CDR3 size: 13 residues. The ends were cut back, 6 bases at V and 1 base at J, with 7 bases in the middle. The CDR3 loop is CASSHRSYNEQFF. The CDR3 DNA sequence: TGTGCCAGCAGCCACCGGTCCTACAATGAGCAGTTCTTC.

The CDR3 sequence is CSVEPLSGQEYNYGYTF. The CDR3 nucleotides are TGCAGCGTTGAACCCCTCTCCGGGCAGGAGTATAACTATGGCTACACCTTC. The gene calls are TRBV29-1 and TRBJ1-2, with D uncertain. V was pared by 2 bases and J by 1 base, with 20 bases between. From germline, CDR1 is SQVTM and CDR2 ANQGSEA. The CDR3 loop spans 17 amino acids.

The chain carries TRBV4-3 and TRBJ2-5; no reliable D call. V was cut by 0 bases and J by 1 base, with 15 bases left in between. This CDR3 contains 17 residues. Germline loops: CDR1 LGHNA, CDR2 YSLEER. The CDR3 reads CASSQDLFGVSQETQYF. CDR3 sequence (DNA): TGCGCCAGCAGCCAAGATCTTTTTGGGGTTAGCCAAGAGACCCAGTACTTC.

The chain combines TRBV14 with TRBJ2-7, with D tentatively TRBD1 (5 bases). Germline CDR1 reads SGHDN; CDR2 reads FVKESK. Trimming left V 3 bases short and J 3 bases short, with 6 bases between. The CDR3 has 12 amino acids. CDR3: CASSHRVYEQYF. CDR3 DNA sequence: TGTGCCAGCAGCCACAGGGTCTACGAGCAGTACTTC.

CDR3 protein: CASSASGPSYEQYF. In DNA, the CDR3 is TGTGCCAGCAGCGCTAGCGGCCCTTCCTACGAGCAGTACTTC. The chain links TRBV7-9 to TRBJ2-7, with 7 bases aligning to TRBD2. The germline CDR1 and CDR2 sequences are SEHNR and FQNEAQ (reference sequence). The CDR3 runs 14 residues. With V trimmed by 5 bases and J by 1 base, 5 bases remained unmatched.

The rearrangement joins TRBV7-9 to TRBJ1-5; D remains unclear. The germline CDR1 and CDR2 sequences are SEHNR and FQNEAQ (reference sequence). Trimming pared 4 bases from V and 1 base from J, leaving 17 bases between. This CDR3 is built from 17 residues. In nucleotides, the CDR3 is TGTGCCAGCAGCTCTGTACTTGGGCCAGCAAGCAATCAGCCCCAGCATTTT. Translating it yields CASSSVLGPASNQPQHF.

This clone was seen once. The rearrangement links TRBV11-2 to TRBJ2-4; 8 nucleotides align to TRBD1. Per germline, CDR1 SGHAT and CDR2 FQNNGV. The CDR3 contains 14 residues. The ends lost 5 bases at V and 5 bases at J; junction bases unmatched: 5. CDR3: CASSPSGGQNIQYF. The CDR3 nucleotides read TGTGCCAGCAGCCCGTCAGGGGGCCAAAACATTCAGTACTTC.

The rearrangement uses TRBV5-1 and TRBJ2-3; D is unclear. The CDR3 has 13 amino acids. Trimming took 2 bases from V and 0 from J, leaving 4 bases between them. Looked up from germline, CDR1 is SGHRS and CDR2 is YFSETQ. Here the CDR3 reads CASSFASTDTQYF. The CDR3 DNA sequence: TGCGCCAGCAGCTTCGCCAGCACAGATACGCAGTATTTT.

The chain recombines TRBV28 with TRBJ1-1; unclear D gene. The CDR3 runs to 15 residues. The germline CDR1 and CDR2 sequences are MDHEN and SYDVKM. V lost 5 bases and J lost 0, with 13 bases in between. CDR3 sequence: CASSPRALMNTEAFF. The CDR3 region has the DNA TGTGCCAGCAGTCCACGGGCCCTGATGAACACTGAAGCTTTCTTT.

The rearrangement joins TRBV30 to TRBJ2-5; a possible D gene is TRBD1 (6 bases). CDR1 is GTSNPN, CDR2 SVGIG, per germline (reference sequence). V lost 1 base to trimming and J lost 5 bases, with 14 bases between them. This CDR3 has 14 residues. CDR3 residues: CAWSATGSWETQYF. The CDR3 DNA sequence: TGTGCCTGGAGTGCGACAGGAAGTTGGGAGACCCAGTACTTC.

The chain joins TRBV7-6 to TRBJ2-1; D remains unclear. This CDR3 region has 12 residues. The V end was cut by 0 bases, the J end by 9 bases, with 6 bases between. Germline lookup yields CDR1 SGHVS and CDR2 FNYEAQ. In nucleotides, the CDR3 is TGTGCCAGCAGCTTAGCAGAAGCTGAGCAGTTCTTC. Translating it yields CASSLAEAEQFF.

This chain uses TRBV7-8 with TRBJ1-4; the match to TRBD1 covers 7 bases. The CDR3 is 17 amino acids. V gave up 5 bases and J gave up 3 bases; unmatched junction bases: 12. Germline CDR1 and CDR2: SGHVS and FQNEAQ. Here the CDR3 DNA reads TGTGCCAGCAGCCGCCGTGGGGGGACAGCCTCTAATGAAAAACTGTTTTTT. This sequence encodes CASSRRGGTASNEKLFF.

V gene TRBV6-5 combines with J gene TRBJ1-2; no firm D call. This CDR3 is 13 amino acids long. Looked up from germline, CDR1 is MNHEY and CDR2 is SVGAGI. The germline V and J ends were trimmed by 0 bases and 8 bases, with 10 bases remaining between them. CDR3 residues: CASSYSLGRGYTF. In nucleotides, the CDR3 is TGTGCCAGCAGTTACTCCTTGGGTCGAGGCTACACCTTC.

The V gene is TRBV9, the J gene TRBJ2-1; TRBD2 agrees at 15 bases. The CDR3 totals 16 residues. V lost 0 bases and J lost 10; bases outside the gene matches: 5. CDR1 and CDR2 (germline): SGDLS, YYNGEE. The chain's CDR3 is CASSVARGLAGGEQFF. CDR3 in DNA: TGTGCCAGCAGCGTAGCTCGGGGACTAGCGGGAGGCGAGCAGTTCTTC.

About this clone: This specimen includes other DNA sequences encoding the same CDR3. The CDR3 loop is CASSPPGLAGYNEQFF. The CDR3 nucleotides read TGTGCCAGCTCACCACCCGGACTAGCGGGCTACAATGAGCAGTTCTTC. V and J are TRBV18 and TRBJ2-1; 11 positions match TRBD2. The CDR3 runs 16 residues. V trimming: 0 bases; J trimming: 3 bases; junction bases outside the gene matches: 1. Germline-derived CDR1 and CDR2 are KGHSH and LQKENI.

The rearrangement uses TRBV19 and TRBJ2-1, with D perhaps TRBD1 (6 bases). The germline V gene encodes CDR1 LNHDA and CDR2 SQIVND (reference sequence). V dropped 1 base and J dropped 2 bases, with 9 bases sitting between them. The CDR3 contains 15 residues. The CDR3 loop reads CASSIAGVPYNEQFF. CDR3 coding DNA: TGTGCCAGTAGTATAGCAGGGGTGCCCTACAATGAGCAGTTCTTC.

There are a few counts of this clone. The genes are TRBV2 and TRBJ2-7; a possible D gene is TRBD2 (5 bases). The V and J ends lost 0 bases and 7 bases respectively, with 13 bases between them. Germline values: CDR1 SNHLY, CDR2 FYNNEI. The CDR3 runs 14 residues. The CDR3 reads CASSEALRPGEQYF. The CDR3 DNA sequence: TGTGCCAGCAGTGAAGCGCTTCGGCCGGGGGAGCAGTACTTC.

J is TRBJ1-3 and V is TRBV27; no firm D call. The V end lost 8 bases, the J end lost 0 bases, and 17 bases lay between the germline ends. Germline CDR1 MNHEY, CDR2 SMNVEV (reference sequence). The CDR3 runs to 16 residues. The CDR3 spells CASRSAALSSGNTIYF. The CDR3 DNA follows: TGTGCCAGCCGGTCCGCGGCCCTATCCTCTGGAAACACCATATATTTT.

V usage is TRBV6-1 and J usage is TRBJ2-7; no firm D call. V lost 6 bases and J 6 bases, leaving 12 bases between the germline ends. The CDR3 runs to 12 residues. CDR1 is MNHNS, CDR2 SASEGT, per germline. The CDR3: CASSRGRLEQYF. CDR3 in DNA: TGTGCCAGCAGCCGCGGTCGTCTCGAGCAGTACTTC.

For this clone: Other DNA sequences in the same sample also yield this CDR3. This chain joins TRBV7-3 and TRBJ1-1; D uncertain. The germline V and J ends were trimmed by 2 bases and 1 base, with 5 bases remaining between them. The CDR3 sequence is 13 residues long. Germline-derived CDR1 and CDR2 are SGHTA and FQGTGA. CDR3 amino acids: CASSLFGNTEAFF. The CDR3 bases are TGTGCCAGCAGCTTATTTGGGAACACTGAAGCTTTCTTT.

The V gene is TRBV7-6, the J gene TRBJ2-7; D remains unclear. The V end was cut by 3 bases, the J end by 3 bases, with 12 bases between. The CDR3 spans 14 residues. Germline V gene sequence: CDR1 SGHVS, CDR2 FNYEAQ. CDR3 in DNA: TGTGCCAGCAGCTTGGTGGATAAAATCTACGAGCAGTACTTC. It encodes CASSLVDKIYEQYF.

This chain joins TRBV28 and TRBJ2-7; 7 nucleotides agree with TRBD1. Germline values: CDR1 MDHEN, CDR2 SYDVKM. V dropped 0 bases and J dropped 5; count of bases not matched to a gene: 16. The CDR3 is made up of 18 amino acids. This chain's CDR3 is CASSLWGPSRDSYDEQYF. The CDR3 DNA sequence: TGTGCCAGCAGTTTATGGGGGCCCAGCCGGGACAGTTATGACGAGCAGTACTTC.

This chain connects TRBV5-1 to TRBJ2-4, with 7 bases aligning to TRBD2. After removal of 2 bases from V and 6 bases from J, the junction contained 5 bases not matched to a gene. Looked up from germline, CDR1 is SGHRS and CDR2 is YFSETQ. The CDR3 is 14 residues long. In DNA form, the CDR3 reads TGCGCCAGCAGCTTTTGGGAGGGTGGAAACATTCAGTACTTC. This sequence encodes CASSFWEGGNIQYF.

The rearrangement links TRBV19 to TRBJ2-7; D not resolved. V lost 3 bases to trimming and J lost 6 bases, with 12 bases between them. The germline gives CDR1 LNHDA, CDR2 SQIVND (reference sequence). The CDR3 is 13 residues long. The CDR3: CASSIGSVSEQYF. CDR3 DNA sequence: TGTGCCAGTAGTATCGGCTCGGTATCCGAGCAGTACTTC.

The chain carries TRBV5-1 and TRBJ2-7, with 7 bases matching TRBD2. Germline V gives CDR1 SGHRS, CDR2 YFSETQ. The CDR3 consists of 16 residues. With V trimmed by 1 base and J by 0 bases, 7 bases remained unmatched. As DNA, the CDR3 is TGCGCCAGCAGCTTGAACGGGGGGTCAAGCTCCTACGAGCAGTACTTC. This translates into CASSLNGGSSSYEQYF.

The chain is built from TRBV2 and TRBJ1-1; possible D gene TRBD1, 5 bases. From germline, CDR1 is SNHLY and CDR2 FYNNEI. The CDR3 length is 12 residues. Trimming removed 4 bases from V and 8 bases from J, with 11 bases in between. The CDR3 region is CASSGGGTEAFF. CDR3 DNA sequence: TGTGCCAGCAGTGGGGGGGGGACGGAAGCTTTCTTT.

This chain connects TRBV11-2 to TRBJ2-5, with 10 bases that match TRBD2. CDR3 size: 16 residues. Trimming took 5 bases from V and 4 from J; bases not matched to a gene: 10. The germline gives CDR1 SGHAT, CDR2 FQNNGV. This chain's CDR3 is CASSNRAGGPGETQYF. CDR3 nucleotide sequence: TGTGCCAGCAGCAATAGAGCGGGAGGGCCCGGAGAGACCCAGTACTTC.